This T cell receptor beta chain was documented in a study of blood T cell repertoires in COVID-19. Study overall: Acute-phase and convalescent COVID-19 samples originated in the United States, Italy and Spain. In each case, the material was cDNA or gDNA derived from T cells, B-cell-depleted T cells, or PBMCs.

This CDR3 contains 15 residues. Germline V gene data show CDR1 as LNHNV and CDR2 as YYDKDF (reference sequence). The ends were cut back, 0 bases at V and 7 bases at J, with 13 bases in the middle. Study processing details: Counts of nucleated cells, estimated from reference gene primer amplification, were obtained. Clones were sequenced by immunoSEQ multiplex PCR, and TCRdb holds only the in-frame ones, with some missing. V and J calls and clone size are as listed in that table; D and trimming were resolved from the DNA. Of a few hundred thousand clones listed, roughly 80% are singletons. This chain uses TRBV15 with TRBJ1-5, with D possibly being TRBD1 (5 bases). Sequences were obtained from peripheral blood. The receptor was derived from a woman aged 18-29 years with acute or convalescent COVID-19. The DNA for the CDR3 is TGTGCCACCAGCAGAGATGACGGGGGAAGGCAGCCCCAGCATTTT. The encoded protein is CATSRDDGGRQPQHF.